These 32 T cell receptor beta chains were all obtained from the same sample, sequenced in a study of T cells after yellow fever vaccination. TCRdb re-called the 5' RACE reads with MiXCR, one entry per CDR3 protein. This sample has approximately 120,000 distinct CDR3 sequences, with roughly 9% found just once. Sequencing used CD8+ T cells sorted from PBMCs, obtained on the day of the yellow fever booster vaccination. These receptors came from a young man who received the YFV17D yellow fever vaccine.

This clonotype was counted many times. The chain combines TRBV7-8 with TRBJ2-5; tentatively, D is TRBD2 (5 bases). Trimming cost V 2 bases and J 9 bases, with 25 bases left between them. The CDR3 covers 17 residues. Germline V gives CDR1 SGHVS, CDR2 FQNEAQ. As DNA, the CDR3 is TGTGCCAGCAGCTTAATCCGGGCGGGCGGAAGTACGAGGGCCCAGTACTTC. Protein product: CASSLIRAGGSTRAQYF.

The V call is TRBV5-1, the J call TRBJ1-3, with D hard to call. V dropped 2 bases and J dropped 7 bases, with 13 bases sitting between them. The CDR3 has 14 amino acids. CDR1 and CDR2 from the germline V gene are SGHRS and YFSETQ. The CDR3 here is CASSFWGSGNTIYF. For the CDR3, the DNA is TGCGCCAGCAGCTTCTGGGGTAGCGGTAACACCATATATTTT.

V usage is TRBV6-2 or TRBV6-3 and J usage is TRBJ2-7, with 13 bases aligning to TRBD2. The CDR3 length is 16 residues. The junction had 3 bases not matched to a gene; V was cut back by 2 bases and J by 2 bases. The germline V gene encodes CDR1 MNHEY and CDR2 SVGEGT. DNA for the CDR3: TGTGCCAGCAGTTACGCGACTAGCGGGGGGACCTACGAGCAGTACTTC. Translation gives CASSYATSGGTYEQYF.

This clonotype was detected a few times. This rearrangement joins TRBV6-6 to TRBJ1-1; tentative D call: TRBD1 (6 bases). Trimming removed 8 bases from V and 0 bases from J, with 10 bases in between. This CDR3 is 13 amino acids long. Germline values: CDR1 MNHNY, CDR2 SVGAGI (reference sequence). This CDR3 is CASRGGLNTEAFF. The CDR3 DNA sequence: TGTGCCAGCCGGGGGGGGCTGAACACTGAAGCTTTCTTT.

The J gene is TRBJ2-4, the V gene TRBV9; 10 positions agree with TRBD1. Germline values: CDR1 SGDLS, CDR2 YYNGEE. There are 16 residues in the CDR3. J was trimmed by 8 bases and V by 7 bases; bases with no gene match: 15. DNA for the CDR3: TGTGCCAGCGGCAAGGGGACAGGGGATATGGTAGACATTCAGTACTTC. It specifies CASGKGTGDMVDIQYF.

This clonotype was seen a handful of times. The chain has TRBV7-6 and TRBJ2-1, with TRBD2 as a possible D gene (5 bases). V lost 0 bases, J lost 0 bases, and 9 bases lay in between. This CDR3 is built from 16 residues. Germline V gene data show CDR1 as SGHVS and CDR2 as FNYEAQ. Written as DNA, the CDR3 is TGTGCCAGCAGCTTAGCGCGAGGGAGCTCCTACAATGAGCAGTTCTTC. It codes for CASSLARGSSYNEQFF.

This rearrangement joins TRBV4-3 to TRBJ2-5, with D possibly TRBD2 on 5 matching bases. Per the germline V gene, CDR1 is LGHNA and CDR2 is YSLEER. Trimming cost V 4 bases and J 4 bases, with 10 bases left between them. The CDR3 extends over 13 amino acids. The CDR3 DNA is TGCGCCAGCAGCCCCGTTGGGAGAGAGACCCAGTACTTC. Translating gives CASSPVGRETQYF.

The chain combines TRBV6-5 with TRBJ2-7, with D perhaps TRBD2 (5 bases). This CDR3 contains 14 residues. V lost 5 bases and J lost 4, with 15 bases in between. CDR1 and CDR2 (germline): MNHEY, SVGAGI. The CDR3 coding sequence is TGTGCCAGCAGTCCCCCGGGGTGGAGGTACGAGCAGTACTTC. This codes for CASSPPGWRYEQYF.

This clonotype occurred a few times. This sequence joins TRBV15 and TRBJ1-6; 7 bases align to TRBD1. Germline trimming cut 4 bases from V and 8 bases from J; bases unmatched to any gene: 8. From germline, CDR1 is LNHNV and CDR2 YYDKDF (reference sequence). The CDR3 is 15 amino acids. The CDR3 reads CATSTNRGEDSPLHF. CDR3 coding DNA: TGTGCCACCAGCACAAACAGGGGTGAGGATTCACCCCTCCACTTT.

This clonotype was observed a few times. CDR3 in amino acids: CATERERGSSYEQYF. In DNA form, the CDR3 reads TGTGCCACCGAGAGGGAGCGGGGGAGCTCCTACGAGCAGTACTTC. The chain couples TRBV11-1 to TRBJ2-7, with 8 bases that match TRBD2. Losses at the gene ends were 10 bases for V and 0 bases for J; bases not matched to a gene: 11. The CDR3 sequence is 15 residues long. Germline CDR1 is SGHAT and CDR2 is FQDESV (reference sequence).

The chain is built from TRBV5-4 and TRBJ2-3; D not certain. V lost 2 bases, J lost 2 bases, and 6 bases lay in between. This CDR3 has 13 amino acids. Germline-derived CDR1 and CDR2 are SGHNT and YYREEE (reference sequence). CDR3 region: CASSLIPTDTQYF. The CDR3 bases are TGTGCCAGCAGCTTAATACCCACAGATACGCAGTATTTT. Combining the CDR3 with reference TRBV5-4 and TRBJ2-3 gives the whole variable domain ETGVTQSPTHLIKTRGQQVTLRCSSQSGHNTVSWYQQALGQGPQFIFQYYREEENGRGNFPPRFSGLQFPNYSSELNVNALELDDSALYLCASSLIPTDTQYFGPGTRLTVL.

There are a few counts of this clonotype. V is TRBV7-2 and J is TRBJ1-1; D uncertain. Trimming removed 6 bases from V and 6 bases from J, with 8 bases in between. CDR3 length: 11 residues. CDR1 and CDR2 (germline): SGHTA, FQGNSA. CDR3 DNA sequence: TGTGCCAGCAGACTAGGGCCTGAAGCTTTCTTT. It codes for CASRLGPEAFF.

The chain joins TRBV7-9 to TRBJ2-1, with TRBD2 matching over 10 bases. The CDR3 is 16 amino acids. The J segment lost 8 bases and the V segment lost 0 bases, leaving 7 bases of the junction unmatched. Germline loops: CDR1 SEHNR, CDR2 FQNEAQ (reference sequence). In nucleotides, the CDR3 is TGTGCCAGCAGCTTAGCCAGCGGGGGGGCTTTCTATGAGCAGTTCTTC. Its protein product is CASSLASGGAFYEQFF. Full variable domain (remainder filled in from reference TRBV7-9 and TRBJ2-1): DTGVSQNPRHKITKRGQNVTFRCDPISEHNRLYWYRQTLGQGPEFLTYFQNEAQLEKSRLLSDRFSAERPKGSFSTLEIQRTEQGDSAMYLCASSLASGGAFYEQFFGPGTRLTVL.

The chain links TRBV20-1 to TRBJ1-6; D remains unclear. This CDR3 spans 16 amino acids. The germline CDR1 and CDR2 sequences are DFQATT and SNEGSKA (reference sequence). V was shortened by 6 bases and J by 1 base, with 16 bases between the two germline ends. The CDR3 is CSAKPQEMSYNSPLHF. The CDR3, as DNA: TGCAGTGCCAAGCCCCAGGAAATGTCCTATAATTCACCCCTCCACTTT.

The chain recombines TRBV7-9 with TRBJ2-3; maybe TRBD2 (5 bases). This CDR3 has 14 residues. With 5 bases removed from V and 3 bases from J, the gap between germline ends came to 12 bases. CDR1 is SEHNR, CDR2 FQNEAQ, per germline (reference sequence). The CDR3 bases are TGTGCCAGCAGCCAACTAGTCACGACAGATACGCAGTATTTT. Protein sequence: CASSQLVTTDTQYF. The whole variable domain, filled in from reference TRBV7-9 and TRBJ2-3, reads DTGVSQNPRHKITKRGQNVTFRCDPISEHNRLYWYRQTLGQGPEFLTYFQNEAQLEKSRLLSDRFSAERPKGSFSTLEIQRTEQGDSAMYLCASSQLVTTDTQYFGPGTRLTVL.

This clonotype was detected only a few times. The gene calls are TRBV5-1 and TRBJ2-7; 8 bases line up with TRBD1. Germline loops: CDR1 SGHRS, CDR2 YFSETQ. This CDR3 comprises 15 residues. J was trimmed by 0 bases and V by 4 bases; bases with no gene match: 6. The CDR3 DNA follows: TGCGCCAGCAGCCTCGACAGGGGACCCTCCTACGAGCAGTACGTC. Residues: CASSLDRGPSYEQYV.

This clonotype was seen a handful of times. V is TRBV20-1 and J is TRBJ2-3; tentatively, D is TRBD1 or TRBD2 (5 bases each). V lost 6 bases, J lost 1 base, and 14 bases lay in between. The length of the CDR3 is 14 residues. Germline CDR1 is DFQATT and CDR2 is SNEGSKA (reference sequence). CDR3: CSAPGRDRTDTQYF. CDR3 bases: TGCAGTGCCCCTGGCCGGGACCGCACAGATACGCAGTATTTT.

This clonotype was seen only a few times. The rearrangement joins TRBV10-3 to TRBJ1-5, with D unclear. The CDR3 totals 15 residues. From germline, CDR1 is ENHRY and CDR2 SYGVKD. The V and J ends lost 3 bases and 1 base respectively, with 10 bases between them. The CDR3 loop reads CAISDQDPSNQPQHF. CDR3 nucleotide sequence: TGTGCCATCAGTGATCAGGACCCGAGCAATCAGCCCCAGCATTTT.

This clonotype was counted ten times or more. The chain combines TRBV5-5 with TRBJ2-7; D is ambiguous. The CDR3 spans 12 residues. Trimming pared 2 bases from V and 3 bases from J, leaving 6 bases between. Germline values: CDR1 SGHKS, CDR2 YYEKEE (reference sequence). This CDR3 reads CASSFGFYEQYV. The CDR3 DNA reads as TGTGCCAGCAGCTTTGGTTTCTACGAGCAGTACGTC.

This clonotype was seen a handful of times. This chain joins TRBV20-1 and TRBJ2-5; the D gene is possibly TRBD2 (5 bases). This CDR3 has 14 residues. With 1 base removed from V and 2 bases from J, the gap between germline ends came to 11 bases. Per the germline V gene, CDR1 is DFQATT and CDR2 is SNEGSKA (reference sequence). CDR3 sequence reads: CSARGLAKQETQYF. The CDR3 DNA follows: TGCAGTGCTAGAGGTCTAGCAAAACAAGAGACCCAGTACTTC.

This CDR3 is CAIGRVTEAFF. CDR3 sequence (DNA): TGTGCCATCGGCAGGGTCACTGAAGCTTTCTTT. This chain uses TRBV10-3 with TRBJ1-1; D is possibly TRBD1 (5 bases). Germline values: CDR1 ENHRY, CDR2 SYGVKD. Trimming took off 8 bases at V and 4 bases at J, with 8 bases between the two ends. This CDR3 contains 11 residues.

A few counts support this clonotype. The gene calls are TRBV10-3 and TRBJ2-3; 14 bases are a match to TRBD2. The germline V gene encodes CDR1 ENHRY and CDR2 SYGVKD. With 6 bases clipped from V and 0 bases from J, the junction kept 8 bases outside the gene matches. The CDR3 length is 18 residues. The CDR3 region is CAIRDGTSGGPSTDTQYF. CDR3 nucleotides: TGTGCCATCAGGGACGGGACTAGCGGGGGCCCTAGCACAGATACGCAGTATTTT.

The CDR3 nucleotides are TGCGCCAGCAGCCACCCACTAGCGGGGAACAATGAGCAGTTCTTC. This translates into CASSHPLAGNNEQFF. The rearrangement links TRBV4-1 to TRBJ2-1; TRBD2 matches at 10 bases. V lost 3 bases to trimming and J lost 5 bases; unmatched junction nucleotides: 4. The CDR3 sequence is 15 residues long. Germline V CDR1 and CDR2: MGHRA, YSYEKL.

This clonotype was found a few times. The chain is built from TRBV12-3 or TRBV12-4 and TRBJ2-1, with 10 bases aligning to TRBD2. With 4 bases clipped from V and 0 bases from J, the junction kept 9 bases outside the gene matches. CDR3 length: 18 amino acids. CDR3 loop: CASSSLAAGGISYNEQFF. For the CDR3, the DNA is TGTGCCAGCAGTTCATTGGCAGCGGGGGGGATCTCCTACAATGAGCAGTTCTTC.

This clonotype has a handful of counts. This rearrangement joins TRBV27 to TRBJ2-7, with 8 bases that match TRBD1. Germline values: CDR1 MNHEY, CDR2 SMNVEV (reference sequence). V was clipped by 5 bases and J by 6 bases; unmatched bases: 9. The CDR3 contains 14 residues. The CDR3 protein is CASSPRRGPGEQYV. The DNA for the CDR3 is TGTGCCAGCAGTCCCCGCAGGGGGCCAGGCGAGCAGTACGTC.

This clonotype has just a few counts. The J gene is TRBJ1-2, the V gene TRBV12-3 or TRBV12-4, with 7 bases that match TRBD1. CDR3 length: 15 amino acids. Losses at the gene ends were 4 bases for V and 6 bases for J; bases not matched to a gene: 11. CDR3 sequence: CASSSGTVFGDGYTF. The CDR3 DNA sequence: TGTGCCAGCAGTTCAGGGACAGTCTTTGGGGATGGCTACACCTTC.

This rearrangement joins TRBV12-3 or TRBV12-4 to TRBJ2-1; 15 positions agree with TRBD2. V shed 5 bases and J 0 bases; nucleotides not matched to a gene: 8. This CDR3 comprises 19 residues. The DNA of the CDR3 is TGTGCCAGCAGTCCAGGGACTAGCGGGGGGAAGAGCTCCTACAATGAGCAGTTCTTC. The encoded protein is CASSPGTSGGKSSYNEQFF.

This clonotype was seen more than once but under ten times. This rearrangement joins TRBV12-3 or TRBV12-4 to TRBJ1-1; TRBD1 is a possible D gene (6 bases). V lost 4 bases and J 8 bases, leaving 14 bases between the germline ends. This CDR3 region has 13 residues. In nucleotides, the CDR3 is TGTGCCAGCAGTTCCGAGGGCGGGACAGAAGCTTTCTTT. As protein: CASSSEGGTEAFF.

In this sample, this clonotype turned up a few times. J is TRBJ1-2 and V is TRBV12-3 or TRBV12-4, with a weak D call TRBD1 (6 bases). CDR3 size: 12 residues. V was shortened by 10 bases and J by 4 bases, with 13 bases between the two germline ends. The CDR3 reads CATRGVGYGYTF. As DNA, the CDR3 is TGTGCCACAAGGGGGGTCGGCTATGGCTACACCTTC.

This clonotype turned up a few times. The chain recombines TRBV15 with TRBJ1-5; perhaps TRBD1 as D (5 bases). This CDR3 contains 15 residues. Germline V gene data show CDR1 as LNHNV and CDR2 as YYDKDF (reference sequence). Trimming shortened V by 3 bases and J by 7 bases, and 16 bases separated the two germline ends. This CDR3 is CATSRGGGAGQPQHF. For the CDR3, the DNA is TGTGCCACCAGCAGGGGGGGAGGGGCAGGCCAGCCCCAGCATTTT.

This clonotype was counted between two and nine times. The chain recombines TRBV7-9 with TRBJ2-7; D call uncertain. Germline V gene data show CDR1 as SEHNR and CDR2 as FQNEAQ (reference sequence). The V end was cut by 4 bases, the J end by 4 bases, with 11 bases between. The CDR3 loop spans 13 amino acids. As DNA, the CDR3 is TGTGCCAGCAGCTCCGGACCGATTTACGAGCAGTACGTC. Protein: CASSSGPIYEQYV.

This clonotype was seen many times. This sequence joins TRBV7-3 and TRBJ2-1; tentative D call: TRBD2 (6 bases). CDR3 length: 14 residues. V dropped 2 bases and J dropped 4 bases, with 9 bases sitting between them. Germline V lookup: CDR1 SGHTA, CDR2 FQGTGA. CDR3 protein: CASSLGGSYNEQFF. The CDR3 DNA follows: TGTGCCAGCAGCTTAGGGGGGTCGTACAATGAGCAGTTCTTC.